Listed here is a single T cell receptor beta chain. As yet, its antigen is unknown. Generation of TCR beta cDNA was performed by 5'RACE template switching incorporating UMIs. Each CDR3 protein gets one entry in TCRdb, which reprocessed the 5' RACE reads and gives no DNA. Its clone listing holds a few hundred thousand distinct CDR3 sequences. This entry comes from a study of T cells expressing NK-cell markers. Whole-study findings and limits: For four donors, these clonotypes were likewise the leading ones in the CD3+CD56-NKG2C+ fraction.

The CDR3 loop spans 14 amino acids. Germline CDR1 reads SGHTA; CDR2 reads FQGNSA. Sequencing was done on a sample of blood T cells: a sorted CD56 or NKG2C T cell subset, CD4+ or CD8+ T cells, or bulk PBMC T cells (not recorded which). The clonotype was recovered from a man younger than 35 in good health. The rearrangement links TRBV7-2 to TRBJ2-5; TCRdb calls TRBD1, which cannot be checked without DNA. The CDR3 spells CASSLQGAKETQYF.